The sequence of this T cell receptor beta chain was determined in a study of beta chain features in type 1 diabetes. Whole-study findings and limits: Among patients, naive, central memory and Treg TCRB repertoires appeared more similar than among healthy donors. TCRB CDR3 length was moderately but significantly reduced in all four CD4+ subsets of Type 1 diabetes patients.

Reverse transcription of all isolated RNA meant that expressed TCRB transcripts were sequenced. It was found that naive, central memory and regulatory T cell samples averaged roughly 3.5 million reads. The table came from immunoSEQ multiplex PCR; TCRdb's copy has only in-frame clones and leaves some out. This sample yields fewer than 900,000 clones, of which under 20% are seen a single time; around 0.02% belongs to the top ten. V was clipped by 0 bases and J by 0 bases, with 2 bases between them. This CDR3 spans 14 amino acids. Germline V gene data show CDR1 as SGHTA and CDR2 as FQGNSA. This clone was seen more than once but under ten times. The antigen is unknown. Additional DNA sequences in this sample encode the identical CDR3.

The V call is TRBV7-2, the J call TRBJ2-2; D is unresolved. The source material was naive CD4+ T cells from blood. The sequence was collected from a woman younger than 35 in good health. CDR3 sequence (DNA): TGTGCCAGCAGCTTAGCCGCGAACACCGGGGAGCTGTTTTTT. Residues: CASSLAANTGELFF.